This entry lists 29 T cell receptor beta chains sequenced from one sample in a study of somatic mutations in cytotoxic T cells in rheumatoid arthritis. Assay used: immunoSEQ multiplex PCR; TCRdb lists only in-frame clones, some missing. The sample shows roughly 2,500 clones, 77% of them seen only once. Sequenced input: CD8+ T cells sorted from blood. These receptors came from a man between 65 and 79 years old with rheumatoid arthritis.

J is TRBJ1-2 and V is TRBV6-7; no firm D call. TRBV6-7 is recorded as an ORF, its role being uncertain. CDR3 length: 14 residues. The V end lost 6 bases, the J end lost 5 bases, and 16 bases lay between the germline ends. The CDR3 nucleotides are TGTGCCAGCAGCCCAGGCCCGGCCCCATATGGCTACACCTTC. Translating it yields CASSPGPAPYGYTF.

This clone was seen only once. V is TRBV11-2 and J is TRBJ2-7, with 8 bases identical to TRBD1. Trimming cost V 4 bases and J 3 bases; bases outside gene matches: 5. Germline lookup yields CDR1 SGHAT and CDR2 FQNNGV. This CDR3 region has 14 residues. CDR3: CASSWTGTGYEQYF. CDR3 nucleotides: TGTGCCAGCAGCTGGACCGGGACAGGCTACGAGCAGTACTTC.

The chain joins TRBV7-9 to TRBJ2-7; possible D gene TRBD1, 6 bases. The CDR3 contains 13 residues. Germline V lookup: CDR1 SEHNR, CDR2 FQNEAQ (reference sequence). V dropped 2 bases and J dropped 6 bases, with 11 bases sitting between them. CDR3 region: CASSLPSGAEQYF. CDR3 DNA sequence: TGTGCCAGCAGCTTACCCTCAGGGGCCGAGCAGTACTTC.

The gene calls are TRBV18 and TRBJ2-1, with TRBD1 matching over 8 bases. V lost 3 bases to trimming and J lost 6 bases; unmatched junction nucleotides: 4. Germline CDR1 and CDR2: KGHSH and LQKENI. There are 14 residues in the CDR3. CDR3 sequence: CASSPGRGLNEQFF. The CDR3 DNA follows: TGTGCCAGCTCACCGGGCAGGGGGCTCAATGAGCAGTTCTTC.

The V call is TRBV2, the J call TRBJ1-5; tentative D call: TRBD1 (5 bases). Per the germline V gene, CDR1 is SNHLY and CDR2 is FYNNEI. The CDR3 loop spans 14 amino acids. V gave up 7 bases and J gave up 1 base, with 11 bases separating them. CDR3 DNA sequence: TGTGCCAGCACGGGGGAGATGAGCAATCAGCCCCAGCATTTT. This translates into CASTGEMSNQPQHF.

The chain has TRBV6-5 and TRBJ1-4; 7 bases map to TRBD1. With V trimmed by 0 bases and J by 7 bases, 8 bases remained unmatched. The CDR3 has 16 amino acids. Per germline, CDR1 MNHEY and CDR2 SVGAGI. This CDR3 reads CASSYSNQGDTEKLFF. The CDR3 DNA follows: TGTGCCAGCAGTTACTCGAATCAGGGGGATACTGAAAAACTGTTTTTT.

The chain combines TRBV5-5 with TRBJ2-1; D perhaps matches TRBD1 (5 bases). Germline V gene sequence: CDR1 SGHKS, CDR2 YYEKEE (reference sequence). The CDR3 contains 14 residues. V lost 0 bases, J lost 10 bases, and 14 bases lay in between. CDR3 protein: CASSLETAFTEQFF. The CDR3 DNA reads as TGTGCCAGCAGCTTGGAGACAGCGTTCACAGAGCAGTTCTTC.

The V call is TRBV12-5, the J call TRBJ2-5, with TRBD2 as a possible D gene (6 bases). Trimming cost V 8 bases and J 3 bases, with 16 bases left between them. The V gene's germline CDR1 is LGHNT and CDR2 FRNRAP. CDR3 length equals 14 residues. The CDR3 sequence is CASSSMGGEETQYF. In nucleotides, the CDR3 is TGTGCTAGTAGTAGTATGGGGGGAGAAGAGACCCAGTACTTC. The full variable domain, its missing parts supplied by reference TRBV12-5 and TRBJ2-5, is DARVTQTPRHKVTEMGQEVTMRCQPILGHNTVFWYRQTMMQGLELLAYFRNRAPLDDSGMPKDRFSAEMPDATLATLKIQPSEPRDSAVYFCASSSMGGEETQYFGPGTRLLVL.

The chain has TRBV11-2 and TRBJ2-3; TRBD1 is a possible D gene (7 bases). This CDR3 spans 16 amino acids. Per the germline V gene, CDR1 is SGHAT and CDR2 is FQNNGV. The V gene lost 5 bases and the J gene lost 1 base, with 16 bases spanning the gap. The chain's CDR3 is CASSPQGGLGTDTQYF. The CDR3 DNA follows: TGTGCCAGCAGCCCCCAGGGGGGCCTAGGCACAGATACGCAGTATTTT.

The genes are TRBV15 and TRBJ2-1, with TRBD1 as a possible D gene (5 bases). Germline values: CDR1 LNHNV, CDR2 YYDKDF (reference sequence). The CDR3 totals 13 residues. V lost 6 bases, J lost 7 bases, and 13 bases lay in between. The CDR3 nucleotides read TGTGCCACCAGTTGGACAAGGGGAAATGAGCAGTTCTTC. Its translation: CATSWTRGNEQFF.

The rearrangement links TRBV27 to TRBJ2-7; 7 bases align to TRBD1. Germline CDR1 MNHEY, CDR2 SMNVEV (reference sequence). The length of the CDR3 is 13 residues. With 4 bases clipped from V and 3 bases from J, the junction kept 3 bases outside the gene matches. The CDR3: CASSSDRNYEQYF. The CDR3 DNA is TGTGCCAGCAGTTCGGACAGGAACTACGAGCAGTACTTC.

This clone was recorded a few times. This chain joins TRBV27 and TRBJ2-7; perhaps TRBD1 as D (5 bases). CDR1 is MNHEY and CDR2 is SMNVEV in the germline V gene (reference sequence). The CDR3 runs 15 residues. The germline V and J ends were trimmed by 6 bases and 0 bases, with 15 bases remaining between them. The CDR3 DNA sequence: TGTGCCAGCAGGCGATTTCTAGGGGCCTCCTACGAGCAGTACTTC. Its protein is CASRRFLGASYEQYF.

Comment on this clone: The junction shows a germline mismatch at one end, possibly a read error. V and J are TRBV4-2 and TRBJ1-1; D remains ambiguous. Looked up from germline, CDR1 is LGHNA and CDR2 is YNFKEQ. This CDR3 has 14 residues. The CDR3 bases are TGTGCCAGCAGCCAAAAAGGCGAGAACAGTGAAGCTTTCTTT. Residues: CASSQKGENSEAFF.

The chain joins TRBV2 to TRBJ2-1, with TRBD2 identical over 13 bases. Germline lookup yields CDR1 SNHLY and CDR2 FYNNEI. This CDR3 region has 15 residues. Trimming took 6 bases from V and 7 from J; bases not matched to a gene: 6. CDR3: CASSATSGGGNEQFF. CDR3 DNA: TGTGCCAGCAGCGCAACTAGCGGGGGGGGAAATGAGCAGTTCTTC. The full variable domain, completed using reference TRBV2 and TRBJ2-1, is EPEVTQTPSHQVTQMGQEVILRCVPISNHLYFYWYRQILGQKVEFLVSFYNNEISEKSEIFDDQFSVERPDGSNFTLKIRSTKLEDSAMYFCASSATSGGGNEQFFGPGTRLTVL.

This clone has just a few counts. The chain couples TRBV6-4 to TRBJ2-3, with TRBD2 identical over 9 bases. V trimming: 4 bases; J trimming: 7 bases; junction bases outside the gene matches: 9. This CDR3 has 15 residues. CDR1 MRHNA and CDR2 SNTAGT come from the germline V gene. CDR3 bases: TGTGCCAGCAGTGTGGGTAGCGGGAGAATGAATACGCAGTATTTT. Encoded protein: CASSVGSGRMNTQYF.

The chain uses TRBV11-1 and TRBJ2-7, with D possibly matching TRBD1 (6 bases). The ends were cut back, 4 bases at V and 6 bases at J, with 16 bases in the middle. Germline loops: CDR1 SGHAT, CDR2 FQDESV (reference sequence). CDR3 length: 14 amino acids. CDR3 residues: CASSYGSSTGEQYF. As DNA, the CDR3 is TGTGCCAGCAGCTATGGGTCCTCGACAGGCGAGCAGTACTTC.

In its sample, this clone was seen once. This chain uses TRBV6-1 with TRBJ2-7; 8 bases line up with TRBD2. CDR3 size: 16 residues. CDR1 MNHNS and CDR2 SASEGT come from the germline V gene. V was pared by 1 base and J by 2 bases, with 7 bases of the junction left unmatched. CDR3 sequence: CASSEGLAGQAYEQYF. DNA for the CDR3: TGTGCCAGCAGTGAAGGGCTAGCGGGTCAGGCCTACGAGCAGTACTTC.

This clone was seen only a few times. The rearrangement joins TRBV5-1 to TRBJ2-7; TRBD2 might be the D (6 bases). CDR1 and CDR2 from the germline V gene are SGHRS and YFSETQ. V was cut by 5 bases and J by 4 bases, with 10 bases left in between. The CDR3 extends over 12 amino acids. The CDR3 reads CASSEGGYEQYF. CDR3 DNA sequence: TGCGCCAGCAGTGAGGGAGGTTACGAGCAGTACTTC.

The CDR3, as DNA: TGTGCCAGCAGTCTAAACTCCGACAGGGTCCCTCCCTACGAGCAGTACTTC. Its protein product is CASSLNSDRVPPYEQYF. The rearrangement links TRBV27 to TRBJ2-7; 7 bases map to TRBD1. The CDR3 sequence is 17 residues long. V shed 5 bases, J shed 2 bases, and the junction held 15 bases outside the gene matches. Per germline, CDR1 MNHEY and CDR2 SMNVEV (reference sequence).

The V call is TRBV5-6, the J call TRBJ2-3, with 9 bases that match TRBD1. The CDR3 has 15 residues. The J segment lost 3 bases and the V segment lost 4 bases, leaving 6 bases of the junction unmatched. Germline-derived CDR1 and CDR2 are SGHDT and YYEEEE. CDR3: CASSGGQGTTDTQYF. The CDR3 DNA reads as TGTGCCAGCAGCGGGGGACAGGGAACGACAGATACGCAGTATTTT.

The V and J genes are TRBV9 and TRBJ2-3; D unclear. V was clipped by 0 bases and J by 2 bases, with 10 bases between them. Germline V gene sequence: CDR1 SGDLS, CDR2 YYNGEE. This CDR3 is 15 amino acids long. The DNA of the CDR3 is TGTGCCAGCAGCGTAGGTATGCCCTACACAGATACGCAGTATTTT. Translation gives CASSVGMPYTDTQYF. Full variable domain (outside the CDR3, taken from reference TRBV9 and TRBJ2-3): DSGVTQTPKHLITATGQRVTLRCSPRSGDLSVYWYQQSLDQGLQFLIQYYNGEERAKGNILERFSAQQFPDLHSELNLSSLELGDSALYFCASSVGMPYTDTQYFGPGTRLTVL.

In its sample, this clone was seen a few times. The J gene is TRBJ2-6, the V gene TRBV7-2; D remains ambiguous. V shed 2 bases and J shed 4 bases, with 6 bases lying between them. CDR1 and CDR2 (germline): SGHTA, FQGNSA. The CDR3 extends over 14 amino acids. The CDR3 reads CASSLPVGANVLTF. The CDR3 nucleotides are TGTGCCAGCAGCTTACCGGTCGGGGCCAACGTCCTGACTTTC.

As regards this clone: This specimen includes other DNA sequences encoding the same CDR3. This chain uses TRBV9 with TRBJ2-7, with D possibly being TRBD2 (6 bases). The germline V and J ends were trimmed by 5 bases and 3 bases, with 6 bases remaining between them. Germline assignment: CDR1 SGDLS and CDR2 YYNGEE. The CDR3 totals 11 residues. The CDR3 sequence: CASSSGYEQYF. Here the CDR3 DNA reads TGTGCCAGCAGTAGCGGCTACGAGCAGTACTTC. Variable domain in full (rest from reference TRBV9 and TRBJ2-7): DSGVTQTPKHLITATGQRVTLRCSPRSGDLSVYWYQQSLDQGLQFLIQYYNGEERAKGNILERFSAQQFPDLHSELNLSSLELGDSALYFCASSSGYEQYFGPGTRLTVT.

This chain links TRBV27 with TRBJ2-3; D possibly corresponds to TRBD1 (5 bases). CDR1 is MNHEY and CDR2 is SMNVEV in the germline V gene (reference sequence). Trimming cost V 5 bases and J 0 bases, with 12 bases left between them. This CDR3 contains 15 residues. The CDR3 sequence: CASSPFPGSTDTQYF. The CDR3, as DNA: TGTGCCAGCAGTCCCTTCCCAGGGAGCACAGATACGCAGTATTTT.

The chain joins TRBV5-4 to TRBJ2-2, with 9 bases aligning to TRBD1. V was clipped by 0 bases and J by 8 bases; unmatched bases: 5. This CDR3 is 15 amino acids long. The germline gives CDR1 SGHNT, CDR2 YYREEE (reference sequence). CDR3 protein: CASSLEQGAPGELFF. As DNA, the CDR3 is TGTGCCAGCAGCTTGGAACAGGGGGCTCCGGGGGAGCTGTTTTTT.

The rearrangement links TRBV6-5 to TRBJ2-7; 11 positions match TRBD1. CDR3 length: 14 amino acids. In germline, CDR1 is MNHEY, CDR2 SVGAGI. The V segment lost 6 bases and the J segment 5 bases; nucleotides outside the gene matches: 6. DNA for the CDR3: TGTGCCAGCAGAGAGGACAGGGGGCGGGACGAGCAGTACTTC. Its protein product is CASREDRGRDEQYF.

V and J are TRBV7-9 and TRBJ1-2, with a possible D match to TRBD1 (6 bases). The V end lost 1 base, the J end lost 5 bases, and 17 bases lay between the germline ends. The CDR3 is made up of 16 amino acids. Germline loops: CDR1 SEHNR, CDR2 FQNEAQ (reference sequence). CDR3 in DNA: TGTGCCAGCAGCTTAGAAGCCGGCAGGGGATTTTATGGCTACACCTTC. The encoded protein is CASSLEAGRGFYGYTF.

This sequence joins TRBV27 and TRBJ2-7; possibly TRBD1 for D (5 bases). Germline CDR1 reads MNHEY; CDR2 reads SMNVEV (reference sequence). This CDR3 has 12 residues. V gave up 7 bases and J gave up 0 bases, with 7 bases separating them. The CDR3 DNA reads TGTGCCAGCAAAGGGGACTCCTACGAGCAGTACTTC. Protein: CASKGDSYEQYF.

The CDR3 DNA is TGTGCCAGCAGTGAAGCCTACAGGGATCCTTATTCACCCCTCCACTTT. It translates to CASSEAYRDPYSPLHF. The chain carries TRBV25-1 and TRBJ1-6; D is perhaps TRBD1 (6 bases). The ends were cut back, 2 bases at V and 8 bases at J, with 16 bases in the middle. This CDR3 is 16 amino acids long. The germline V gene encodes CDR1 MGHDK and CDR2 SYGVNS.